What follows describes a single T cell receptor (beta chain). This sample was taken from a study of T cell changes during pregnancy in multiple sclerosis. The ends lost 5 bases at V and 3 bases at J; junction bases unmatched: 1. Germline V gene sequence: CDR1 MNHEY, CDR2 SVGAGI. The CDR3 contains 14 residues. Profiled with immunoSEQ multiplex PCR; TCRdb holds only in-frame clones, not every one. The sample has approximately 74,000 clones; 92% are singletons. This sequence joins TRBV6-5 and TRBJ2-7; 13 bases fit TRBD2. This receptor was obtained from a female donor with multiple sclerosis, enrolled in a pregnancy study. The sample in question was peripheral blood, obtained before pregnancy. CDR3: CASSRLAGGYEQYF. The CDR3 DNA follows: TGTGCCAGCAGTCGACTAGCGGGAGGCTACGAGCAGTACTTC.